The 30 T cell receptor beta chains given below trace back to one sample, sequenced in a study of immune evolution from preneoplasia to lung adenocarcinoma. Repertoires were generated with immunoSEQ multiplex PCR, while TCRdb's copy carries only in-frame clones and drops some. The data show about 16,000 clones, 86% seen once. Source material: FFPE invasive lung adenocarcinoma tissue. The receptor source for this set is a person between 65 and 79 years old with invasive lung adenocarcinoma.

This clone was seen a few times. The chain has TRBV5-4 and TRBJ1-1, with 8 bases aligning to TRBD1. The CDR3 spans 14 residues. Looked up from germline, CDR1 is SGHNT and CDR2 is YYREEE (reference sequence). With 4 bases clipped from V and 2 bases from J, the junction kept 4 bases outside the gene matches. The DNA for the CDR3 is TGTGCCAGCAGCCCATCAGGGGGCAACACTGAAGCTTTCTTT. This gives the protein CASSPSGGNTEAFF.

The gene calls are TRBV27 and TRBJ2-5; D gene uncertain. The CDR3 totals 14 residues. The germline CDR1 and CDR2 sequences are MNHEY and SMNVEV (reference sequence). V was shortened by 6 bases and J by 1 base, with 12 bases between the two germline ends. The CDR3 coding sequence is TGTGCCAGCAGGGCTGCGGCAGCCCAAGAGACCCAGTACTTC. It yields the protein CASRAAAAQETQYF.

V and J are TRBV11-2 and TRBJ1-5, with TRBD1 as a possible D gene (6 bases). Germline-derived CDR1 and CDR2 are SGHAT and FQNNGV. The CDR3 loop spans 15 amino acids. V was clipped by 0 bases and J by 1 base, with 7 bases between them. The CDR3 region is CASSLDTGSNQPQHF. The CDR3 nucleotides read TGTGCCAGCAGCTTAGATACAGGGAGCAATCAGCCCCAGCATTTT.

The chain recombines TRBV28 with TRBJ1-1; D possibly corresponds to TRBD1 (5 bases). V was pared by 6 bases and J by 3 bases, with 8 bases between. Germline V gene lookup returns CDR1 MDHEN and CDR2 SYDVKM. This CDR3 is built from 12 residues. As DNA, the CDR3 is TGTGCCAGCAGACCGACAGACACTGAAGCTTTCTTT. This gives the protein CASRPTDTEAFF.

The genes are TRBV7-9 and TRBJ1-5; D unresolved. CDR3 size: 14 residues. Trimming cost V 1 base and J 2 bases, with 6 bases left between them. Germline CDR1 is SEHNR and CDR2 is FQNEAQ (reference sequence). The CDR3 here is CASSLGGGNQPQHF. CDR3 in DNA: TGTGCCAGCAGCTTAGGGGGTGGCAATCAGCCCCAGCATTTT. The full variable domain, its missing parts supplied by reference TRBV7-9 and TRBJ1-5, is DTGVSQNPRHKITKRGQNVTFRCDPISEHNRLYWYRQTLGQGPEFLTYFQNEAQLEKSRLLSDRFSAERPKGSFSTLEIQRTEQGDSAMYLCASSLGGGNQPQHFGDGTRLSIL.

The V gene is TRBV28, the J gene TRBJ2-7; TRBD1 matches 8 bases. The V gene's germline CDR1 is MDHEN and CDR2 SYDVKM. The CDR3 is 16 amino acids. The V gene end was trimmed by 5 bases and the J gene end by 6 bases; junction bases not matched to a gene: 15. CDR3 DNA sequence: TGTGCCAGCAGTCCAGGGGGCGGATCTTTCCTCGGCGAGCAGTACTTC. Protein: CASSPGGGSFLGEQYF.

This clone was detected a few times. The chain is built from TRBV6-1 and TRBJ1-5, with no clear D. V gave up 6 bases and J gave up 3 bases, with 15 bases separating them. The CDR3 contains 15 residues. Germline V gene lookup returns CDR1 MNHNS and CDR2 SASEGT. The DNA for the CDR3 is TGTGCCAGCAGCGAACACCGAGAATACAATCAGCCCCAGCATTTT. This translates into CASSEHREYNQPQHF.

This clone was observed a few times. The chain links TRBV25-1 to TRBJ1-3; D gene uncertain. V was cut by 7 bases and J by 8 bases, with 9 bases left in between. Germline V gene lookup returns CDR1 MGHDK and CDR2 SYGVNS. This CDR3 has 11 residues. CDR3 region: CASTWGDTIYF. Written as DNA, the CDR3 is TGTGCCAGCACCTGGGGAGACACCATATATTTT.

V gene TRBV2 combines with J gene TRBJ1-2, with D possibly TRBD1 on 6 matching bases. Germline loops: CDR1 SNHLY, CDR2 FYNNEI. V was trimmed by 3 bases and J by 2 bases, leaving 16 bases between them. The CDR3 has 16 amino acids. CDR3 bases: TGTGCCAGCAGTGAGGTCAATTGGGGGCTAAACTATGGCTACACCTTC. It codes for CASSEVNWGLNYGYTF.

The V and J genes are TRBV30 and TRBJ1-1, with D hard to call. The length of the CDR3 is 14 residues. Germline V CDR1 and CDR2: GTSNPN, SVGIG (reference sequence). V was shortened by 4 bases and J by 8 bases, with 20 bases between the two germline ends. The CDR3 sequence is CAWTVSSLTPEAFF. CDR3 coding DNA: TGTGCCTGGACAGTCTCCTCCCTCACTCCCGAAGCTTTCTTT.

This chain joins TRBV28 and TRBJ2-2; the match to TRBD2 covers 13 bases. In germline, CDR1 is MDHEN, CDR2 SYDVKM. The V segment lost 5 bases and the J segment 4 bases; nucleotides outside the gene matches: 10. This CDR3 comprises 18 residues. CDR3 sequence (DNA): TGTGCCAGCAGTGAAGGACTAGCGGGAGTACGTGGCACCGGGGAGCTGTTTTTT. Its protein product is CASSEGLAGVRGTGELFF. Looking up the rest from reference TRBV28 and TRBJ2-2 gives the full variable domain: DVKVTQSSRYLVKRTGEKVFLECVQDMDHENMFWYRQDPGLGLRLIYFSYDVKMKEKGDIPEGYSVSREKKERFSLILESASTNQTSMYLCASSEGLAGVRGTGELFFGEGSRLTVL.

This clone has more than one count but fewer than ten. The chain recombines TRBV28 with TRBJ2-3; D unresolved. The CDR3 totals 16 residues. Germline V gene sequence: CDR1 MDHEN, CDR2 SYDVKM. Trimming pared 4 bases from V and 0 bases from J, leaving 14 bases between. CDR3 sequence: CASSSLTRTSTDTQYF. In DNA, the CDR3 is TGTGCCAGCAGTTCCCTCACTCGTACTAGCACAGATACGCAGTATTTT.

The chain combines TRBV10-3 with TRBJ2-2; possible D gene TRBD1, 5 bases. CDR3 length: 16 residues. Trimming left V 4 bases short and J 6 bases short, with 18 bases between. Per the germline V gene, CDR1 is ENHRY and CDR2 is SYGVKD. This CDR3 is CAISVQGRDAPGELFF. DNA of the CDR3: TGTGCCATCAGTGTTCAGGGCCGTGATGCGCCCGGGGAGCTGTTTTTT.

V and J are TRBV9 and TRBJ2-1, with 8 nucleotides matching TRBD2. The CDR3 totals 15 residues. Per germline, CDR1 SGDLS and CDR2 YYNGEE. With V trimmed by 4 bases and J by 3 bases, 6 bases remained unmatched. CDR3 nucleotide sequence: TGTGCCAGCAGCCCCACCGGGACTAGCTACAATGAGCAGTTCTTC. Translated, it gives CASSPTGTSYNEQFF.

The rearrangement joins TRBV28 to TRBJ1-4; D remains ambiguous. This CDR3 spans 13 amino acids. V gave up 7 bases and J gave up 5 bases, with 11 bases separating them. The germline CDR1 and CDR2 sequences are MDHEN and SYDVKM. The CDR3 DNA reads TGTGCCAGCAAAATTTCAGAGAATGAAAAACTGTTTTTT. Its translation: CASKISENEKLFF.

The CDR3 loop is CASSLGQGAANEQFF. The CDR3, as DNA: TGCGCCAGCAGCTTGGGACAGGGGGCGGCCAATGAGCAGTTCTTC. V and J are TRBV5-1 and TRBJ2-1; 10 bases align to TRBD1. This CDR3 region has 15 residues. The J segment lost 6 bases and the V segment lost 0 bases, leaving 3 bases of the junction unmatched. Germline CDR1 SGHRS, CDR2 YFSETQ.

This chain uses TRBV30 with TRBJ2-7; no definite D call. Trimming shortened V by 4 bases and J by 1 base, and 8 bases separated the two germline ends. Germline assignment: CDR1 GTSNPN and CDR2 SVGIG (reference sequence). There are 12 residues in the CDR3. The CDR3 sequence is CAWTTGSYEQYF. CDR3 nucleotides: TGTGCCTGGACTACGGGTTCCTACGAGCAGTACTTC.

The chain joins TRBV7-8 to TRBJ2-2; 9 nucleotides match TRBD1. Trimming at V came to 7 bases and at J to 5 bases, leaving 8 bases not matched to a gene. The CDR3 length is 15 residues. Germline-derived CDR1 and CDR2 are SGHVS and FQNEAQ. This CDR3 is CASTITGGSTGELFF. The CDR3 DNA reads as TGTGCCAGCACCATAACAGGGGGCAGTACCGGGGAGCTGTTTTTT.

The chain joins TRBV30 to TRBJ2-1; D uncertain. Germline values: CDR1 GTSNPN, CDR2 SVGIG (reference sequence). The CDR3 length is 12 residues. Deletions cut 3 bases from V and 5 bases from J, with 8 bases between. The CDR3 nucleotides read TGTGCCTGGAGCATGGAAAACAATGAGCAGTTCTTC. Translated: CAWSMENNEQFF.

This clone has a single count. This chain connects TRBV9 to TRBJ2-3; TRBD1 or TRBD2 may be the D gene (5 bases each). This CDR3 contains 14 residues. V was trimmed by 4 bases and J by 1 base, leaving 10 bases between them. Germline CDR1 is SGDLS and CDR2 is YYNGEE. CDR3: CASSYWDRTDTQYF. The CDR3 bases are TGTGCCAGCAGCTACTGGGACCGCACAGATACGCAGTATTTT.

This sequence joins TRBV5-1 and TRBJ2-5; TRBD1 aligns across 11 bases. The J segment lost 7 bases and the V segment lost 0 bases, leaving 11 bases of the junction unmatched. The CDR3 sequence is 17 residues long. Germline CDR1 SGHRS, CDR2 YFSETQ. CDR3 sequence (DNA): TGCGCCAGCAGCTTGGGCCGGGACAGGGGGTACGTGGGGACCCAGTACTTC. This gives the protein CASSLGRDRGYVGTQYF.

V and J are TRBV7-2 and TRBJ2-3; TRBD1 agrees at 8 bases. The junction had 4 bases not matched to a gene; V was cut back by 3 bases and J by 5 bases. The CDR3 has 14 residues. Germline-derived CDR1 and CDR2 are SGHTA and FQGNSA. The DNA of the CDR3 is TGTGCCAGCAGCTTCAGGGGGCTCAAAGATACGCAGTATTTT. It specifies CASSFRGLKDTQYF.

CDR3 amino acids: CASSPTGYRYGYTF. The CDR3 DNA sequence: TGTGCCAGCAGCCCGACAGGATACCGCTATGGCTACACCTTC. This chain joins TRBV28 and TRBJ1-2; possibly TRBD1 for D (6 bases). CDR3 length: 14 residues. Germline V gene lookup returns CDR1 MDHEN and CDR2 SYDVKM. Trimming removed 6 bases from V and 4 bases from J, with 15 bases in between.

The chain employs TRBV28 and TRBJ1-2; no clear D gene. CDR3 size: 11 residues. Germline lookup yields CDR1 MDHEN and CDR2 SYDVKM. V was clipped by 10 bases and J by 4 bases, with 10 bases between them. As DNA, the CDR3 is TGTGCCACCGCCGGCGGCTATGGCTACACCTTC. Translation: CATAGGYGYTF.

The chain is built from TRBV28 and TRBJ1-2, with a tentative D call TRBD1 (5 bases). Germline V gene sequence: CDR1 MDHEN, CDR2 SYDVKM. This CDR3 comprises 12 residues. V lost 8 bases to trimming and J lost 9 bases, with 16 bases between them. As DNA, the CDR3 is TGTGCCAGCGGTACAGGATTGATCAGCTACACCTTC. Its protein is CASGTGLISYTF.

This clone was found a few times. The chain recombines TRBV5-8 with TRBJ2-7, with 8 bases aligning to TRBD1. CDR3 size: 15 residues. Germline values: CDR1 SGHTS, CDR2 YDEGEE. The J segment lost 5 bases and the V segment lost 4 bases, leaving 11 bases of the junction unmatched. CDR3 DNA: TGTGCCAGCAGCCCTTGGACAGGGTTGACCCACGAGCAGTACTTC. Its translation: CASSPWTGLTHEQYF. The variable domain in full, with the rest retrieved from reference TRBV5-8 and TRBJ2-7, is EAGVTQSPTHLIKTRGQQATLRCSPISGHTSVYWYQQALGLGLQFLLWYDEGEERNRGNFPPRFSGRQFPNYSSELNVNALELEDSALYLCASSPWTGLTHEQYFGPGTRLTVT.

The rearrangement uses TRBV29-1 and TRBJ2-7; perhaps TRBD1 as D (5 bases). The CDR3 has 14 amino acids. The V end was cut by 6 bases, the J end by 4 bases, with 19 bases between. From germline, CDR1 is SQVTM and CDR2 ANQGSEA. CDR3 sequence reads: CSVQPGVGPYEQYF. Written as DNA, the CDR3 is TGCAGCGTCCAGCCTGGGGTGGGGCCGTACGAGCAGTACTTC.

The chain combines TRBV14 with TRBJ2-7; 8 bases are shared with TRBD1. This CDR3 comprises 15 residues. Germline assignment: CDR1 SGHDN and CDR2 FVKESK. J was trimmed by 8 bases and V by 0 bases; bases with no gene match: 9. CDR3 sequence (DNA): TGTGCCAGCAGCCAAGAGGGGACAGGTCGGATAAAGCAGTACTTC. This translates into CASSQEGTGRIKQYF.

The chain uses TRBV2 and TRBJ2-7, with D possibly matching TRBD2 (6 bases). Germline CDR1 SNHLY, CDR2 FYNNEI. The CDR3 spans 12 residues. Trimming removed 9 bases at V and 4 bases at J, with 13 bases between. The CDR3 loop is CASKRALYEQYF. CDR3 sequence (DNA): TGTGCCAGTAAGCGGGCCCTTTACGAGCAGTACTTC.

This sequence joins TRBV28 and TRBJ1-1; D gene uncertain. Germline V CDR1 and CDR2: MDHEN, SYDVKM. V lost 4 bases and J lost 4, with 10 bases in between. The CDR3 has 13 residues. The CDR3 DNA follows: TGTGCCAGCAGTTCGACCCTTGGCACTGAAGCTTTCTTT. Protein product: CASSSTLGTEAFF.